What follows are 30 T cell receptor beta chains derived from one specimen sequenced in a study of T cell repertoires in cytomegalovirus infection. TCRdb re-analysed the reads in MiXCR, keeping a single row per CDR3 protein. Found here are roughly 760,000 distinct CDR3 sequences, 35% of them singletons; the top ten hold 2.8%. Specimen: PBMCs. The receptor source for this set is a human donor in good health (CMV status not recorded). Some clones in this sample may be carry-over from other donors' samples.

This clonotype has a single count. CDR3 in amino acids: CSVDDYYGYTF. Here the CDR3 DNA reads TGCAGCGTTGATGATTACTATGGCTACACCTTC. The chain recombines TRBV29-1 with TRBJ1-2; D is undetermined. Germline CDR1 and CDR2: SQVTM and ANQGSEA. Trimming removed 3 bases from V and 3 bases from J, with 5 bases in between. CDR3 length: 11 residues.

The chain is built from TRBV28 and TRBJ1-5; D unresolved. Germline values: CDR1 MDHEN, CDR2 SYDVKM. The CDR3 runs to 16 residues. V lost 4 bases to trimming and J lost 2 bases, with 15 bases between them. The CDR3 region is CASSSHTGDGNQPQHF. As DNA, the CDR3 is TGTGCCAGCAGTTCTCATACCGGGGATGGCAATCAGCCCCAGCATTTT. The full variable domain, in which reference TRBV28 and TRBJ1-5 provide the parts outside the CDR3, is DVKVTQSSRYLVKRTGEKVFLECVQDMDHENMFWYRQDPGLGLRLIYFSYDVKMKEKGDIPEGYSVSREKKERFSLILESASTNQTSMYLCASSSHTGDGNQPQHFGDGTRLSIL.

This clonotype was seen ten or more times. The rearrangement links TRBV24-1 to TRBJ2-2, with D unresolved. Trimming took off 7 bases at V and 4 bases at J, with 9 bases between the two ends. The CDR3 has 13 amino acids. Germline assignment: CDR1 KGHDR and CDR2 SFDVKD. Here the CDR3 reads CATRHEFTGELFF. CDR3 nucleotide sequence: TGTGCCACCAGGCACGAATTCACCGGGGAGCTGTTTTTT.

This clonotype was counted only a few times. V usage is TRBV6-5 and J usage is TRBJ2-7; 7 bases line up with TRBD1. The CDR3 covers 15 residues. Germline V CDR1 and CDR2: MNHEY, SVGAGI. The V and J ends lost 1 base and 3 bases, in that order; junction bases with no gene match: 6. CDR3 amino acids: CASSYWGQKFYEQYF. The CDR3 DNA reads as TGTGCCAGCAGTTACTGGGGACAGAAGTTCTACGAGCAGTACTTC.

The CDR3, as DNA: TGTGCCAGCAGCTTAGTCGGACAGGAAGAGCAGTACTTC. This translates into CASSLVGQEEQYF. V is TRBV7-9 and J is TRBJ2-7; TRBD1 matches 7 bases. V shed 1 base, J shed 7 bases, and the junction held 4 bases outside the gene matches. CDR1 is SEHNR, CDR2 FQNEAQ, per germline (reference sequence). The CDR3 spans 13 residues.

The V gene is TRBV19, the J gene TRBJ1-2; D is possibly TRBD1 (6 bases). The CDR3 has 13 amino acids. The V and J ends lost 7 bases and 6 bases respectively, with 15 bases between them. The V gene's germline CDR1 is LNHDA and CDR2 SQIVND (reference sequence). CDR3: CASKNRDLDGYTF. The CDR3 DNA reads TGTGCCAGTAAAAACAGGGATCTTGATGGCTACACCTTC.

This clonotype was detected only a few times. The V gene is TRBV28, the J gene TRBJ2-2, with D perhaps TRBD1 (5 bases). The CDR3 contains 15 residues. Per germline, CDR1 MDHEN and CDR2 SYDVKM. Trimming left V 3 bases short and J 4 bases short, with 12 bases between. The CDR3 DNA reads TGTGCCAGCAGTTTTGCCAGGGTCGGCACCGGGGAGCTGTTTTTT. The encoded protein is CASSFARVGTGELFF.

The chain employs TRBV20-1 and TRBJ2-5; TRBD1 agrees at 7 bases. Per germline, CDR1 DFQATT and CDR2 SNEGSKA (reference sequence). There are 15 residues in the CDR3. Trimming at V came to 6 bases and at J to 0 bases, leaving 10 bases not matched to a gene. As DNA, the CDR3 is TGCAGTGCCCCAAACCCGACAGGGAACCAAGAGACCCAGTACTTC. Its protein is CSAPNPTGNQETQYF.

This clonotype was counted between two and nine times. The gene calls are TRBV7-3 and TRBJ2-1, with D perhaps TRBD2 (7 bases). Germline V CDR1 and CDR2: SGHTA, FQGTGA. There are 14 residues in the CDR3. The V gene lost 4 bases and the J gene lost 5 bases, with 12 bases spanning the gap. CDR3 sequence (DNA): TGTGCCAGCAGCTGGGGGGGGCAGGACAATGAGCAGTTCTTC. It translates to CASSWGGQDNEQFF.

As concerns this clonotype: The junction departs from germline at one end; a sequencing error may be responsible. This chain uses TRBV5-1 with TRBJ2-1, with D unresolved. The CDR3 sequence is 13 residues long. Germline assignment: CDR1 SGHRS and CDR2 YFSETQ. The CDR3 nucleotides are TGCGCCAGCAGCTCCCTCCCGAATAATGAGCGGTTCTTC. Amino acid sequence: CASSSLPNNERFF.

Here the CDR3 reads CASSLAPELGTYGYTF. CDR3 DNA sequence: TGTGCCAGCAGCTTAGCGCCGGAGTTAGGGACCTATGGCTACACCTTC. This sequence joins TRBV7-2 and TRBJ1-2, with a weak D call TRBD1 (5 bases). The CDR3 runs to 16 residues. The ends were cut back, 0 bases at V and 4 bases at J, with 15 bases in the middle. Germline V CDR1 and CDR2: SGHTA, FQGNSA.

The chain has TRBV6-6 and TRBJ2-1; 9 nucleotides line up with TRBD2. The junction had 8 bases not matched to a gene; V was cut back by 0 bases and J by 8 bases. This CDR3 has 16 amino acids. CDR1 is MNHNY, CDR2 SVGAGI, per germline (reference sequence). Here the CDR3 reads CASSYSKVAGEYEQFF. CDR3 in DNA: TGTGCCAGCAGTTACTCGAAGGTAGCGGGAGAGTATGAGCAGTTCTTC.

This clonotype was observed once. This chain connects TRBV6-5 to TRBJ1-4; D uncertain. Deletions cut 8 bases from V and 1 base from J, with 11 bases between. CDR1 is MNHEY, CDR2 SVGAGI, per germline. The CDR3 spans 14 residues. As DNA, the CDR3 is TGTGCCAGCGGCACCGGACTAACTAATGAAAAACTGTTTTTT. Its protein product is CASGTGLTNEKLFF.

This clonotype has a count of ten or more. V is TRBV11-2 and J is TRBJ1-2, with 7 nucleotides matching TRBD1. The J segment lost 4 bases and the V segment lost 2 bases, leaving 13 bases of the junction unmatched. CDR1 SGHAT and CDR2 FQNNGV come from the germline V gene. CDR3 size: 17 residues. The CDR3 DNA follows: TGTGCCAGCAGCTTATCGGGTTGGGACAGCAGGATCTATGGCTACACCTTC. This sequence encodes CASSLSGWDSRIYGYTF.

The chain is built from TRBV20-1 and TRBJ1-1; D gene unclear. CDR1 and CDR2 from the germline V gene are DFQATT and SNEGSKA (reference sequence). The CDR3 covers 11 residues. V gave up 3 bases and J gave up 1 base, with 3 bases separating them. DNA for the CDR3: TGCAGTGCTAGGTGGAACACTGAAGCTTTCTTT. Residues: CSARWNTEAFF.

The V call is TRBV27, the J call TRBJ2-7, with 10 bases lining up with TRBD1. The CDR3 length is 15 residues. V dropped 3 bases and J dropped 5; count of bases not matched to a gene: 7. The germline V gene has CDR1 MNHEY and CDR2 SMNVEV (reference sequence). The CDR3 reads CASSLAGTGVNEQYF. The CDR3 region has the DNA TGTGCCAGCAGTTTGGCCGGGACAGGGGTCAACGAGCAGTACTTC.

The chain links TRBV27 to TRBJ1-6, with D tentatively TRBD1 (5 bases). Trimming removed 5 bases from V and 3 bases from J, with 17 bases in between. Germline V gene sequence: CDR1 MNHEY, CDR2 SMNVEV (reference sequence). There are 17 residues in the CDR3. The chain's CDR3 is CASSPLAGGYYNSPLHF. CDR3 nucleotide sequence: TGTGCCAGCAGTCCTCTCGCGGGGGGGTACTATAATTCACCCCTCCACTTT.

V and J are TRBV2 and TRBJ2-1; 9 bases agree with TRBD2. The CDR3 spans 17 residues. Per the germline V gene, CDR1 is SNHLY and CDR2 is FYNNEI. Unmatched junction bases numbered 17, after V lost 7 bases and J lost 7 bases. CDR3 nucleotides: TGTGCCAGCATTCCCTCGGCGCGGGGGGGCCTTGGAAATGAGCAGTTCTTC. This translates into CASIPSARGGLGNEQFF.

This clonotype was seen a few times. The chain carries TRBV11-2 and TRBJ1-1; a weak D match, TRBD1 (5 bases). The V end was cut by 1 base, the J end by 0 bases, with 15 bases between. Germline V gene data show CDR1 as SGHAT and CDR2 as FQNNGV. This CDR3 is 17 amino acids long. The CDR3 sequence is CASSLVLSGRMNTEAFF. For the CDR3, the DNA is TGTGCCAGCAGCTTAGTTCTGTCAGGGCGTATGAACACTGAAGCTTTCTTT. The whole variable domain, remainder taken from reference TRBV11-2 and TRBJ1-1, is EAGVAQSPRYKIIEKRQSVAFWCNPISGHATLYWYQQILGQGPKLLIQFQNNGVVDDSQLPKDRFSAERLKGVDSTLKIQPAKLEDSAVYLCASSLVLSGRMNTEAFFGQGTRLTVV.

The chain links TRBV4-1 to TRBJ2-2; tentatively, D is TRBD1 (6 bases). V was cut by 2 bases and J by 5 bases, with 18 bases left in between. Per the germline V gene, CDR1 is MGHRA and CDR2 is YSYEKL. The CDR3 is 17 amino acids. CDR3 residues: CASSQLQGGQGTGELFF. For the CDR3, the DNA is TGCGCCAGCAGCCAACTTCAGGGTGGCCAGGGGACCGGGGAGCTGTTTTTT.

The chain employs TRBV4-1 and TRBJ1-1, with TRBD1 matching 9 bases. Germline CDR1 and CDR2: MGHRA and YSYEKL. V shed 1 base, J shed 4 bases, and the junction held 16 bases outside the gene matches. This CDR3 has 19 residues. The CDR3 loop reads CASSQAPTGTGGEATEAFF. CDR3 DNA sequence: TGCGCCAGCAGCCAAGCCCCAACCGGCACAGGGGGCGAGGCCACTGAAGCTTTCTTT.

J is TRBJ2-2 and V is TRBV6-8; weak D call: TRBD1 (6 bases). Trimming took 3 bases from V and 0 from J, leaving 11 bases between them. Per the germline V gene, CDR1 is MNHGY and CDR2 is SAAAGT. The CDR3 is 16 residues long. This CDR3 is CASSYGWTANTGELFF. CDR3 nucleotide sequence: TGTGCCAGCAGTTATGGTTGGACAGCGAACACCGGGGAGCTGTTTTTT.

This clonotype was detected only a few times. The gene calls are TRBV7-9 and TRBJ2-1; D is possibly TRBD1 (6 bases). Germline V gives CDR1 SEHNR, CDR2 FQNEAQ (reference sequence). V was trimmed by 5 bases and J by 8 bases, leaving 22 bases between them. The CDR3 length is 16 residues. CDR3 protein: CASSLRASQGRDEQFF. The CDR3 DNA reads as TGTGCCAGCAGCCTAAGAGCTTCCCAGGGGCGCGATGAGCAGTTCTTC.

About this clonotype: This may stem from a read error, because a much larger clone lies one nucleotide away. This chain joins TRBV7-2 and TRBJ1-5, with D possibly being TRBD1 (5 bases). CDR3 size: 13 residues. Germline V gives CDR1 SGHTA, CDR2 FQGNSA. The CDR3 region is CASSYTGNHPQHF. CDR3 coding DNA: TGTGCCAGCAGCTACACAGGCAATCATCCCCAGCATTTT.

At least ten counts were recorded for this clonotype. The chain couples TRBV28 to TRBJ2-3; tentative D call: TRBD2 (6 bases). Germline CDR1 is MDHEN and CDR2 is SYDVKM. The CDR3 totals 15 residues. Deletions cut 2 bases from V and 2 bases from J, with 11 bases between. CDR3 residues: CASSLRGSHTDTQYF. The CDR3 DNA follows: TGTGCCAGCAGTTTACGGGGGTCTCACACAGATACGCAGTATTTT.

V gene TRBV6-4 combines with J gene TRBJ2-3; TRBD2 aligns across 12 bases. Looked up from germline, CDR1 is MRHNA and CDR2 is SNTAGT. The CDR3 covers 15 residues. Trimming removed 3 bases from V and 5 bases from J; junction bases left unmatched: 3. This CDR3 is CASSETSGGGDTQYF. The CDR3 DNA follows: TGTGCCAGCAGTGAGACTAGCGGGGGAGGAGATACGCAGTATTTT.

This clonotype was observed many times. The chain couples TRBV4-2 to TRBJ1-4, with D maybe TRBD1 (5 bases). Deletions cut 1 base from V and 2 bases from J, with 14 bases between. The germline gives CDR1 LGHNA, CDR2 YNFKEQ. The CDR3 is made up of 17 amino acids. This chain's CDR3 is CASSQVPWGGTNEKLFF. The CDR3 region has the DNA TGTGCCAGCAGCCAAGTTCCCTGGGGGGGGACTAATGAAAAACTGTTTTTT.

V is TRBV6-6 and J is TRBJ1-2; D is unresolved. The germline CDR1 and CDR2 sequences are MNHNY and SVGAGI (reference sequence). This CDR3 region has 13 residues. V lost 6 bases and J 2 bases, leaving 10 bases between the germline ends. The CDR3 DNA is TGTGCCAGCAGCGACGGACCCAACTATGGCTACACCTTC. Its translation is CASSDGPNYGYTF.

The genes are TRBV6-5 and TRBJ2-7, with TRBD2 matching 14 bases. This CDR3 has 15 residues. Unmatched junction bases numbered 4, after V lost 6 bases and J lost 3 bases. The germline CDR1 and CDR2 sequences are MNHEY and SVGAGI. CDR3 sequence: CASRMGLAGDYEQYF. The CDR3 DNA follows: TGTGCCAGCAGAATGGGACTAGCGGGAGACTACGAGCAGTACTTC.

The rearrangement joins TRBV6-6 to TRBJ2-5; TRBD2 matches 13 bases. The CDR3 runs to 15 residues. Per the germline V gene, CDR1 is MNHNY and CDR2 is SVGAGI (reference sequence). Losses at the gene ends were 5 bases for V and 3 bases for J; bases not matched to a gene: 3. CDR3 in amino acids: CASSRTSGRKETQYF. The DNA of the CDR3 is TGTGCCAGCAGTCGGACTAGCGGGAGAAAAGAGACCCAGTACTTC.